These 6 T cell receptor beta chains were all obtained from the same sample, sequenced in a study of T-cell memory formation after mild COVID-19. TCRdb processed the 5' RACE reads anew with MiXCR; each CDR3 protein has one entry. The sample holds about 360,000 distinct CDR3 sequences, roughly an eighth seen once. Sequencing was performed on PBMCs or a T cell subset sorted from them (not recorded which). Every receptor here comes from a man younger than 35 who had mild COVID-19 (a few samples of this study predate the infection). Cell type and time point are not known.

This chain connects TRBV3-1 to TRBJ2-7; TRBD2 matches 9 bases. The CDR3 is made up of 15 amino acids. Germline V gene lookup returns CDR1 LGHDT and CDR2 YNNKEL (reference sequence). The V gene end was trimmed by 8 bases and the J gene end by 0 bases; junction bases not matched to a gene: 8. The chain's CDR3 is CASRETSGLSYEQYV. The CDR3 DNA reads as TGTGCCAGCCGAGAGACTAGCGGACTCTCCTACGAGCAGTACGTC.

The chain combines TRBV10-3 with TRBJ1-1; TRBD1 is a possible D gene (5 bases). Germline CDR1 and CDR2: ENHRY and SYGVKD. The CDR3 is 14 amino acids. With 4 bases removed from V and 10 bases from J, the gap between germline ends came to 19 bases. The CDR3 nucleotides are TGTGCCATCAGTGGCTCAAGGGACGGGACGGGAGCTTTCTTT. It encodes CAISGSRDGTGAFF.

The chain carries TRBV4-1 and TRBJ1-1; 9 bases map to TRBD1. Germline V gene data show CDR1 as MGHRA and CDR2 as YSYEKL. This CDR3 contains 15 residues. Losses at the gene ends were 2 bases for V and 3 bases for J; bases not matched to a gene: 4. CDR3 sequence reads: CASSQRQGGYTEAFF. The CDR3 bases are TGCGCCAGCAGCCAAAGACAGGGGGGGTACACTGAAGCTTTCTTT.

This clonotype was seen a handful of times. The CDR3 nucleotides are TGTGCCAGCAGTGAATGGCCAGAGGGCGGCGAGCAGTACTTC. Encoded protein: CASSEWPEGGEQYF. The chain carries TRBV25-1 and TRBJ2-7; a possible D gene is TRBD2 (5 bases). V lost 1 base, J lost 6 bases, and 13 bases lay in between. Germline CDR1 reads MGHDK; CDR2 reads SYGVNS. The CDR3 is 14 residues long.

The chain is built from TRBV7-2 and TRBJ2-2, with a weak D call TRBD1 (6 bases). Germline-derived CDR1 and CDR2 are SGHTA and FQGNSA. V dropped 5 bases and J dropped 3 bases, with 10 bases sitting between them. The CDR3 covers 14 residues. CDR3 bases: TGTGCCAGCAGCCGGGACACTTACACCGGGGAGCTGTTTTTT. Translated: CASSRDTYTGELFF.

The gene calls are TRBV27 and TRBJ2-7; a possible D gene is TRBD1 (5 bases). Between the trimmed V and J ends, which lost 3 bases and 3 bases, there was a span of 9 bases. Looked up from germline, CDR1 is MNHEY and CDR2 is SMNVEV (reference sequence). This CDR3 comprises 13 residues. The CDR3 DNA reads as TGTGCCAGCAGTTTTTTTAGGGGCTACGAGCAGTACTTC. It yields the protein CASSFFRGYEQYF.